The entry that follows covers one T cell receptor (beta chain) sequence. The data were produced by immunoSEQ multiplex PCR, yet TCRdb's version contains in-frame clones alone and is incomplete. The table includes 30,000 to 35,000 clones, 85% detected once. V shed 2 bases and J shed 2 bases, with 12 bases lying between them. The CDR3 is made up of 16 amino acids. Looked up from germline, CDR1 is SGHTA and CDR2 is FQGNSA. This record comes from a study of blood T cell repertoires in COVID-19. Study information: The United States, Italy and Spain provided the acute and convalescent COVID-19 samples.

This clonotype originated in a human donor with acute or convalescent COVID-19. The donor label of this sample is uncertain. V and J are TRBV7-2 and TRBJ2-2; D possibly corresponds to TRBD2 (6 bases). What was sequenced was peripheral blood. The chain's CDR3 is CASSLWRGKNTGELFF. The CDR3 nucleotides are TGTGCCAGCAGCTTATGGCGGGGAAAAAACACCGGGGAGCTGTTTTTT.